This passage covers 25 T cell receptor beta chains from one sample sequenced in a study of T-cell memory formation after mild COVID-19. TCRdb passed the 5' RACE reads through MiXCR, listing each CDR3 protein once. The table has hundreds of thousands of distinct CDR3 sequences, roughly 22% seen once. What was sequenced was PBMCs or a T cell subset sorted from them (not recorded which). These receptors came from an adult woman who had mild COVID-19 (a few samples of this study predate the infection). Cell type and time point are not known.

This chain uses TRBV24-1 with TRBJ2-1; 9 nucleotides line up with TRBD2. J lost 3 bases, V lost 6 bases, and 11 bases had no gene match. The germline CDR1 and CDR2 sequences are KGHDR and SFDVKD. The CDR3 extends over 17 amino acids. The CDR3 loop reads CATSINSGSGGYNEQFF. The CDR3 DNA sequence: TGTGCCACCAGTATTAATAGCGGGAGTGGGGGCTACAATGAGCAGTTCTTC.

The J gene is TRBJ1-1, the V gene TRBV6-6, with D uncertain. V lost 7 bases to trimming and J lost 7 bases, with 16 bases between them. Per germline, CDR1 MNHNY and CDR2 SVGAGI (reference sequence). The CDR3 covers 13 residues. The CDR3 loop is CASTLLQSNEAFF. The CDR3 DNA reads TGTGCCAGCACCCTTCTTCAGAGCAATGAAGCTTTCTTT.

This clonotype was picked up a small number of times. V is TRBV7-2 and J is TRBJ2-2; D is unclear. The CDR3 covers 15 residues. Germline V gene sequence: CDR1 SGHTA, CDR2 FQGNSA. V lost 5 bases and J 10 bases, leaving 20 bases between the germline ends. CDR3 bases: TGTGCCAGCAGCCAATACCCCCCGGCGTTGGCGGAGCTGTTTTTT. It translates to CASSQYPPALAELFF.

The rearrangement links TRBV4-3 to TRBJ2-1, with unresolved D. The germline V and J ends were trimmed by 1 base and 1 base, with 11 bases remaining between them. Per the germline V gene, CDR1 is LGHNA and CDR2 is YSLEER. This CDR3 comprises 16 residues. DNA for the CDR3: TGCGCCAGCAGCCAAGCGAACGGGTTATCCTACAATGAGCAGTTCTTC. It encodes CASSQANGLSYNEQFF.

This clonotype was seen at least ten times. V is TRBV9 and J is TRBJ2-7, with 9 bases fitting TRBD1. The CDR3 loop spans 15 amino acids. V lost 0 bases to trimming and J lost 5 bases; unmatched junction nucleotides: 6. Germline V gene lookup returns CDR1 SGDLS and CDR2 YYNGEE. The DNA of the CDR3 is TGTGCCAGCAGCGTAGGGGGACAGGGATTCCACGAGCAGTACTTC. This encodes CASSVGGQGFHEQYF.

There are a few counts of this clonotype. J is TRBJ2-5 and V is TRBV20-1, with 7 bases matching TRBD2. Germline values: CDR1 DFQATT, CDR2 SNEGSKA (reference sequence). V was pared by 6 bases and J by 2 bases, with 18 bases of the junction left unmatched. This CDR3 comprises 17 residues. The CDR3 loop is CSAQGWREKVVQETQYF. The CDR3 region has the DNA TGCAGTGCCCAAGGGTGGCGGGAGAAGGTGGTTCAAGAGACCCAGTACTTC.

The rearrangement links TRBV6-1 to TRBJ1-1; a weak D match, TRBD1 (5 bases). Trimming removed 5 bases from V and 4 bases from J, with 11 bases in between. Germline values: CDR1 MNHNS, CDR2 SASEGT. This CDR3 has 13 residues. The CDR3, as DNA: TGTGCCAGCAGTACAGCGAGGGGCACTGAAGCTTTCTTT. This codes for CASSTARGTEAFF.

The J gene is TRBJ1-2, the V gene TRBV20-1; 8 bases are a match to TRBD1. Trimming took 3 bases from V and 3 from J; bases not matched to a gene: 9. Germline values: CDR1 DFQATT, CDR2 SNEGSKA (reference sequence). The CDR3 has 15 residues. The CDR3 sequence: CSASSYQGADYGYTF. Here the CDR3 DNA reads TGCAGTGCTAGTTCGTATCAGGGGGCCGACTATGGCTACACCTTC.

In its sample, this clonotype was seen a few times. The V and J genes are TRBV6-5 and TRBJ2-4; a weak D match, TRBD1 (5 bases). The CDR3 consists of 15 residues. CDR1 is MNHEY, CDR2 SVGAGI, per germline. V was clipped by 8 bases and J by 1 base, with 15 bases between them. This chain's CDR3 is CASANQWGAKNIQYF. The CDR3 bases are TGTGCCAGCGCCAATCAATGGGGCGCCAAAAACATTCAGTACTTC.

The chain couples TRBV7-9 to TRBJ1-1; 7 bases are shared with TRBD1. CDR3 length: 14 amino acids. Germline V gene sequence: CDR1 SEHNR, CDR2 FQNEAQ (reference sequence). The ends lost 5 bases at V and 5 bases at J; junction bases unmatched: 8. CDR3 residues: CASSTQGPETEAFF. In DNA, the CDR3 is TGTGCCAGCAGCACACAGGGGCCGGAGACTGAAGCTTTCTTT. Supplemented by reference TRBV7-9 and TRBJ1-1, the full variable domain reads DTGVSQNPRHKITKRGQNVTFRCDPISEHNRLYWYRQTLGQGPEFLTYFQNEAQLEKSRLLSDRFSAERPKGSFSTLEIQRTEQGDSAMYLCASSTQGPETEAFFGQGTRLTVV.

This clonotype was detected only a few times. The DNA for the CDR3 is TGTGCCAGCAGTGAATATAGAAGGGGAGGAGAGACCCAGTACTTC. It is translated as CASSEYRRGGETQYF. V gene TRBV25-1 combines with J gene TRBJ2-5; tentatively, D is TRBD2 (6 bases). Trimming removed 0 bases from V and 4 bases from J, with 12 bases in between. CDR3 length: 15 amino acids. The V gene's germline CDR1 is MGHDK and CDR2 SYGVNS.

The table lists this clonotype with a count of one. The V gene is TRBV4-1, the J gene TRBJ2-5; D is possibly TRBD1 (6 bases). The germline V gene encodes CDR1 MGHRA and CDR2 YSYEKL. The CDR3 contains 16 residues. Trimming left V 3 bases short and J 2 bases short, with 16 bases between. The chain's CDR3 is CASSHPRAGVQETQYF. CDR3 DNA: TGCGCCAGCAGCCACCCTAGGGCAGGGGTACAAGAGACCCAGTACTTC.

The chain has TRBV7-2 and TRBJ2-7, with 10 bases lining up with TRBD1. Per germline, CDR1 SGHTA and CDR2 FQGNSA. V gave up 3 bases and J gave up 4 bases; unmatched junction bases: 12. The CDR3 loop spans 17 amino acids. CDR3 sequence reads: CASSFAIGTGDQYEQYF. In DNA form, the CDR3 reads TGTGCCAGCAGCTTCGCGATTGGGACAGGGGATCAGTACGAGCAGTACTTC.

This clonotype was found many times. The chain combines TRBV7-2 with TRBJ1-3; D gene ambiguous. V lost 5 bases and J lost 1, with 12 bases in between. From germline, CDR1 is SGHTA and CDR2 FQGNSA. The CDR3 spans 15 residues. For the CDR3, the DNA is TGTGCCAGCAGCCTCCGTAGGGCGTCTGGAAACACCATATATTTT. Residues: CASSLRRASGNTIYF.

This clonotype was observed a handful of times. The chain employs TRBV7-3 and TRBJ2-3, with D perhaps matching TRBD1 (5 bases). With 2 bases removed from V and 7 bases from J, the gap between germline ends came to 13 bases. The CDR3 is 14 residues long. Germline V gene data show CDR1 as SGHTA and CDR2 as FQGTGA. The CDR3 is CASSLLAGIHTQYF. For the CDR3, the DNA is TGTGCCAGCAGCTTATTAGCAGGGATTCATACGCAGTATTTT. The full variable domain, rest sourced from reference TRBV7-3 and TRBJ2-3, is GAGVSQTPSNKVTEKGKYVELRCDPISGHTALYWYRQSLGQGPEFLIYFQGTGAADDSGLPNDRFFAVRPEGSVSTLKIQRTERGDSAVYLCASSLLAGIHTQYFGPGTRLTVL.

The CDR3 here is CSALQGARVEAFF. The CDR3 region has the DNA TGCAGTGCCCTACAGGGGGCAAGGGTCGAAGCTTTCTTT. The chain joins TRBV20-1 to TRBJ1-1; 9 bases are shared with TRBD1. The germline CDR1 and CDR2 sequences are DFQATT and SNEGSKA (reference sequence). The CDR3 runs 13 residues. V dropped 6 bases and J dropped 8; count of bases not matched to a gene: 10.

This chain joins TRBV4-2 and TRBJ2-4; the D gene is possibly TRBD2 (6 bases). CDR3 size: 16 residues. V shed 1 base and J shed 0 bases, with 10 bases lying between them. Germline V CDR1 and CDR2: LGHNA, YNFKEQ. Written as DNA, the CDR3 is TGTGCCAGCAGCCAAGTCGGGGGATCAGCCAAAAACATTCAGTACTTC. Protein sequence: CASSQVGGSAKNIQYF.

This clonotype has just one count. The V gene is TRBV3-1, the J gene TRBJ2-1; TRBD1 matches 7 bases. The CDR3 spans 12 residues. Trimming removed 6 bases from V and 7 bases from J; junction bases left unmatched: 3. CDR1 and CDR2 from the germline V gene are LGHDT and YNNKEL (reference sequence). This chain's CDR3 is CASRMTGNEQFF. The CDR3 DNA follows: TGTGCCAGCAGAATGACAGGGAATGAGCAGTTCTTC.

This clonotype was counted a single time. The CDR3 loop is CASSRGTGTVNEKLFF. The DNA for the CDR3 is TGCGCCAGCAGCCGCGGGACCGGGACAGTAAATGAAAAACTGTTTTTT. The rearrangement uses TRBV4-1 and TRBJ1-4; 7 positions agree with TRBD1. V lost 4 bases and J lost 5; bases outside the gene matches: 10. CDR1 is MGHRA, CDR2 YSYEKL, per germline. The CDR3 runs 16 residues.

CDR3 residues: CASSYQHAGYLRETQYF. The CDR3 DNA is TGTGCCAGCAGTTACCAGCATGCGGGCTACCTACGGGAGACCCAGTACTTC. This chain links TRBV6-2 or TRBV6-3 with TRBJ2-5; TRBD2 is a possible D gene (5 bases). Germline assignment: CDR1 MNHEY and CDR2 SVGEGT. The CDR3 sequence is 17 residues long. V lost 2 bases and J 5 bases, leaving 21 bases between the germline ends.

In this sample, this clonotype turned up a few times. The chain has TRBV15 and TRBJ2-6; D ambiguous. Between the trimmed V and J ends, which lost 4 bases and 5 bases, there was a span of 9 bases. CDR3 length: 14 amino acids. Germline lookup yields CDR1 LNHNV and CDR2 YYDKDF (reference sequence). The CDR3 region has the DNA TGTGCCACCAGCACGCCCGGGTGGGCCAACGTCCTGACTTTC. This encodes CATSTPGWANVLTF.

This sequence joins TRBV20-1 and TRBJ2-1; TRBD1 matches 7 bases. Germline V lookup: CDR1 DFQATT, CDR2 SNEGSKA (reference sequence). J lost 3 bases, V lost 5 bases, and 10 bases had no gene match. CDR3 length equals 15 residues. In nucleotides, the CDR3 is TGCAGTGCTTCCGGGACAGAAAAGTTCTACAATGAGCAGTTCTTC. Amino acids: CSASGTEKFYNEQFF.

There are a few counts of this clonotype. The chain couples TRBV19 to TRBJ2-1; a possible D gene is TRBD2 (5 bases). CDR3 length equals 13 residues. The ends were cut back, 8 bases at V and 6 bases at J, with 14 bases in the middle. CDR1 is LNHDA, CDR2 SQIVND, per germline (reference sequence). The CDR3 DNA sequence: TGTGCCAGTCGGGATTGGAATAGCAATGAGCAGTTCTTC. Protein product: CASRDWNSNEQFF.

In this sample, this clonotype turned up a few times. The chain employs TRBV7-9 and TRBJ2-5; perhaps TRBD1 as D (5 bases). V lost 1 base to trimming and J lost 4 bases, with 7 bases between them. CDR1 is SEHNR, CDR2 FQNEAQ, per germline (reference sequence). The CDR3 extends over 13 amino acids. CDR3 region: CASSLEDTETQYF. CDR3 nucleotide sequence: TGTGCCAGCAGCTTAGAGGACACAGAGACCCAGTACTTC.

This clonotype was recorded a few times. The V gene is TRBV9, the J gene TRBJ2-7; TRBD2 might be the D (6 bases). V lost 0 bases to trimming and J lost 2 bases, with 18 bases between them. The CDR3 runs to 17 residues. Germline lookup yields CDR1 SGDLS and CDR2 YYNGEE. The CDR3 loop is CASSVATGDSGTYEQYF. As DNA, the CDR3 is TGTGCCAGCAGCGTAGCTACTGGGGATAGCGGAACCTACGAGCAGTACTTC.